The clone carrying this T cell receptor beta chain came up many times. Its specificity is unknown. Time point: persistent/refractory GD, antithyroid drugs over 5 years with positive TRAb. RNA isolated from PBMCs was used to make the TCR library. Construction of TCR beta libraries relied on iRepertoire HTBI primers and on Arm-PCR targeting CDR3 regions. MiXCR, run by TCRdb on the multiplex PCR reads, gives a single entry per CDR3 protein. The data contain roughly 400,000 distinct CDR3 sequences, roughly a fifth of them singletons. The data were taken from a study of regulatory T cells in long-lasting Graves disease. Whole-study context: Persistent cases were those of Graves' disease that involved over 5 years of antithyroid drugs with positive TSH receptor antibodies.

Study-level points and caveats: Relative to new patients (around 1,000), persistent patients exhibited greater sharing of public clonotypes (approximately 2,500). TCR diversity was lower in persistent Graves' patients than in newly diagnosed ones.

Germline CDR1 and CDR2: SNHLY and FYNNEI. There are 10 residues in the CDR3. The V end lost 5 bases, the J end lost 3 bases, and 2 bases lay between the germline ends. The sequence came from a female donor with Graves disease. The chain carries TRBV2 and TRBJ2-7, with no clear D. Here the sequenced sample was peripheral blood mononuclear cells (PBMCs), taken when the disease was refractory, from a patient treated with antithyroid drugs. Here the CDR3 DNA reads TGTGCCAGCAGTATCTACGAGCAGTACTTC. Translating gives CASSIYEQYF.